Below, 29 T cell receptor beta chains from the same sample are listed, as sequenced in a study of shared clonotypes between healthy human individuals. Libraries were prepared by immunoSEQ multiplex PCR; TCRdb keeps only in-frame clonotypes and omits some of them. The data hold roughly 2.2 million clones, with under 95% observed a single time. The material sequenced was naive CD4+ T cells from PBMCs. The subset here: CD45RA+ positively selected. The receptor source for this set is a man between 18 and 29 years old in good health. Some clones in this sample may be carry-over from other donors' samples.

CDR3 nucleotides: TGTGCCAGCAGCTTAGAGGCTAGCGGGAGATTAACCTACGAGCAGTACTTC. Its translation: CASSLEASGRLTYEQYF. The V and J genes are TRBV7-6 and TRBJ2-7; the match to TRBD2 covers 10 bases. The J segment lost 2 bases and the V segment lost 1 base, leaving 8 bases of the junction unmatched. The CDR3 contains 17 residues. Germline values: CDR1 SGHVS, CDR2 FNYEAQ.

The V gene is TRBV2, the J gene TRBJ2-7; D not certain. V lost 6 bases and J lost 4, with 7 bases in between. From germline, CDR1 is SNHLY and CDR2 FYNNEI. This CDR3 spans 11 amino acids. For the CDR3, the DNA is TGTGCCAGCAGATCCTGGTACGAGCAGTACTTC. Protein product: CASRSWYEQYF.

The chain carries TRBV7-2 and TRBJ2-3; D might be TRBD1 (6 bases). The CDR3 is made up of 15 amino acids. Germline-derived CDR1 and CDR2 are SGHTA and FQGNSA. The ends were cut back, 5 bases at V and 4 bases at J, with 16 bases in the middle. The CDR3 is CASSLRGFSADTQYF. The CDR3 region has the DNA TGTGCCAGCAGCCTCAGGGGTTTCTCAGCAGATACGCAGTATTTT.

J is TRBJ2-6 and V is TRBV5-1; D not resolved. CDR3 length equals 17 residues. Trimming took 0 bases from V and 0 from J, leaving 10 bases between them. Germline values: CDR1 SGHRS, CDR2 YFSETQ. Here the CDR3 reads CASSLVVGGSGANVLTF. The CDR3 coding sequence is TGCGCCAGCAGCTTGGTTGTGGGCGGCTCTGGGGCCAACGTCCTGACTTTC.

CDR3 bases: TGCAGCGTGGAGGACAGGGCGGGTGAGCAGTTCTTC. Translating gives CSVEDRAGEQFF. The chain couples TRBV29-1 to TRBJ2-1, with TRBD1 identical over 8 bases. This CDR3 spans 12 amino acids. Trimming took 6 bases from V and 9 from J; bases not matched to a gene: 7. Germline CDR1 and CDR2: SQVTM and ANQGSEA.

Comments on this clone: The sample holds other DNA sequences that translate to the same CDR3. The rearrangement uses TRBV9 and TRBJ2-1; the match to TRBD2 covers 9 bases. The V gene end was trimmed by 4 bases and the J gene end by 4 bases; junction bases not matched to a gene: 6. CDR1 is SGDLS, CDR2 YYNGEE, per germline. The CDR3 contains 15 residues. CDR3 residues: CASSPRLAGYNEQFF. The CDR3 DNA sequence: TGTGCCAGCAGCCCTCGCCTAGCGGGGTACAATGAGCAGTTCTTC.

The gene calls are TRBV28 and TRBJ2-1, with 13 bases aligning to TRBD2. Per the germline V gene, CDR1 is MDHEN and CDR2 is SYDVKM. The CDR3 is 16 amino acids. Germline trimming cut 1 base from V and 8 bases from J; bases unmatched to any gene: 5. CDR3 amino acids: CASSLSGLAGVDEQFF. The CDR3 nucleotides read TGTGCCAGCAGTTTATCCGGACTAGCGGGAGTGGATGAGCAGTTCTTC.

The chain joins TRBV27 to TRBJ1-4; no clear D. V was clipped by 10 bases and J by 5 bases, with 11 bases between them. CDR1 is MNHEY and CDR2 is SMNVEV in the germline V gene (reference sequence). There are 12 residues in the CDR3. The CDR3 nucleotides are TGTGCCACCCTTGGGCGGAATGAAAAACTGTTTTTT. Translated: CATLGRNEKLFF.

The chain carries TRBV5-4 and TRBJ2-7, with D perhaps matching TRBD2 (6 bases). Germline V lookup: CDR1 SGHNT, CDR2 YYREEE (reference sequence). V gave up 3 bases and J gave up 1 base, with 14 bases separating them. This CDR3 is 15 amino acids long. Written as DNA, the CDR3 is TGTGCCAGCAGCTCCGCCGGGACTCTATCCTACGAGCAGTACTTC. It codes for CASSSAGTLSYEQYF. The whole variable domain, remainder taken from reference TRBV5-4 and TRBJ2-7, is ETGVTQSPTHLIKTRGQQVTLRCSSQSGHNTVSWYQQALGQGPQFIFQYYREEENGRGNFPPRFSGLQFPNYSSELNVNALELDDSALYLCASSSAGTLSYEQYFGPGTRLTVT.

The chain couples TRBV5-1 to TRBJ2-1; 9 nucleotides agree with TRBD1. V lost 4 bases and J lost 8; bases outside the gene matches: 13. The CDR3 sequence is 16 residues long. Germline V gives CDR1 SGHRS, CDR2 YFSETQ. This CDR3 is CASSGRTGAAGDEQFF. CDR3 coding DNA: TGCGCCAGCAGCGGAAGGACAGGGGCGGCCGGCGATGAGCAGTTCTTC. Drawing the rest from reference TRBV5-1 and TRBJ2-1, the complete variable domain is KAGVTQTPRYLIKTRGQQVTLSCSPISGHRSVSWYQQTPGQGLQFLFEYFSETQRNKGNFPGRFSGRQFSNSRSEMNVSTLELGDSALYLCASSGRTGAAGDEQFFGPGTRLTVL.

The CDR3, as DNA: TGTGCCAGCAGCTTAGTACTGTTCGGATACGAGCAGTACTTC. Translating it yields CASSLVLFGYEQYF. The V gene is TRBV7-8, the J gene TRBJ2-7; D uncertain. The CDR3 is 14 amino acids. In germline, CDR1 is SGHVS, CDR2 FQNEAQ. Between the trimmed V and J ends, which lost 1 base and 4 bases, there was a span of 11 bases.

The CDR3 protein is CASASPPYNEQFF. DNA for the CDR3: TGTGCCAGCGCTAGCCCGCCGTACAATGAGCAGTTCTTC. The chain has TRBV9 and TRBJ2-1; perhaps TRBD2 as D (5 bases). V shed 7 bases and J shed 4 bases, with 12 bases lying between them. The CDR3 consists of 13 residues. Germline V gene sequence: CDR1 SGDLS, CDR2 YYNGEE.

The rearrangement links TRBV19 to TRBJ2-7, with TRBD1 identical over 7 bases. The CDR3 totals 14 residues. Germline CDR1 and CDR2: LNHDA and SQIVND (reference sequence). V trimming: 9 bases; J trimming: 6 bases; junction bases outside the gene matches: 14. The CDR3 DNA is TGTGCCAGAGGGCAAAACAGGGGTCCAGTCGAGCAGTACTTC. Protein product: CARGQNRGPVEQYF.

To note about this clone: Other DNA sequences from this sample encode an identical CDR3 as well. The rearrangement uses TRBV30 and TRBJ2-7; 7 bases match TRBD2. The CDR3 is made up of 14 amino acids. Germline V gene data show CDR1 as GTSNPN and CDR2 as SVGIG (reference sequence). The V gene end was trimmed by 1 base and the J gene end by 0 bases; junction bases not matched to a gene: 3. The CDR3 region has the DNA TGTGCCTGGAGTGAGGGCGGGAGCTCCTACGAGCAGTACTTC. It specifies CAWSEGGSSYEQYF.

The chain links TRBV18 to TRBJ1-2; tentative D call: TRBD1 (5 bases). The V and J ends lost 5 bases and 8 bases respectively, with 18 bases between them. CDR3 size: 14 residues. Germline values: CDR1 KGHSH, CDR2 LQKENI. This CDR3 is CASSSTVTTGGYTF. The CDR3 DNA follows: TGTGCCAGCTCATCGACAGTTACCACTGGCGGCTACACCTTC.

The chain carries TRBV19 and TRBJ1-5; D is uncertain. Germline V gives CDR1 LNHDA, CDR2 SQIVND (reference sequence). The CDR3 extends over 14 amino acids. The V and J ends lost 6 bases and 11 bases respectively, with 20 bases between them. The CDR3 DNA follows: TGTGCCAGTAGGAACCAGGCTTGGGGTTGGACCCAGCATTTT. Amino acids: CASRNQAWGWTQHF.

Details on this clone: The sample carries other DNA sequences with the same CDR3. This chain links TRBV18 with TRBJ2-7, with TRBD1 matching 9 bases. Germline assignment: CDR1 KGHSH and CDR2 LQKENI. The CDR3 has 15 residues. The ends lost 3 bases at V and 0 bases at J; junction bases unmatched: 3. CDR3 protein: CASSPRTGDSYEQYF. As DNA, the CDR3 is TGTGCCAGCTCACCCCGGACAGGGGACTCCTACGAGCAGTACTTC.

This rearrangement joins TRBV18 to TRBJ2-3; D possibly corresponds to TRBD1 (7 bases). CDR1 KGHSH and CDR2 LQKENI come from the germline V gene. CDR3 size: 17 residues. V gave up 1 base and J gave up 6 bases, with 20 bases separating them. CDR3 DNA sequence: TGTGCCAGCTCACCACGAGGGGGCCACTCGGAGGGGGATACGCAGTATTTT. Translating it yields CASSPRGGHSEGDTQYF.

This clone was recorded a few times. The V and J genes are TRBV2 and TRBJ2-1; 10 bases map to TRBD2. The CDR3 contains 20 residues. V shed 6 bases, J shed 2 bases, and the junction held 19 bases outside the gene matches. CDR1 is SNHLY, CDR2 FYNNEI, per germline. CDR3 sequence: CASSTPLAGAEVRPYNEQFF. DNA of the CDR3: TGTGCCAGCAGCACACCGCTAGCGGGAGCTGAGGTGAGACCCTACAATGAGCAGTTCTTC.

V usage is TRBV5-1 and J usage is TRBJ2-3, with D possibly matching TRBD2 (6 bases). The CDR3 spans 14 residues. Germline CDR1 SGHRS, CDR2 YFSETQ. V gave up 6 bases and J gave up 4 bases, with 15 bases separating them. In DNA form, the CDR3 reads TGCGCCAGCAAGGATATGCGGGGATCAGATACGCAGTATTTT. Residues: CASKDMRGSDTQYF.

The chain employs TRBV27 and TRBJ2-3, with 7 bases matching TRBD2. The CDR3 has 15 amino acids. The V segment lost 0 bases and the J segment 4 bases; nucleotides outside the gene matches: 4. Germline V gene sequence: CDR1 MNHEY, CDR2 SMNVEV (reference sequence). This CDR3 reads CASSLSSGTADTQYF. The CDR3 coding sequence is TGTGCCAGCAGTTTATCGAGCGGGACGGCAGATACGCAGTATTTT.

Written as DNA, the CDR3 is TGTGCCAGCAGTTTTGGAACCAGAGGGGGGCAGACTGAAGCTTTCTTT. Translation gives CASSFGTRGGQTEAFF. This chain joins TRBV28 and TRBJ1-1; tentatively, D is TRBD1 (6 bases). Trimming pared 3 bases from V and 5 bases from J, leaving 19 bases between. Per the germline V gene, CDR1 is MDHEN and CDR2 is SYDVKM. The CDR3 contains 16 residues.

The chain combines TRBV6-1 with TRBJ2-3; D is unclear. Between the trimmed V and J ends, which lost 4 bases and 4 bases, there was a span of 18 bases. CDR3 length: 16 residues. Germline lookup yields CDR1 MNHNS and CDR2 SASEGT. This chain's CDR3 is CASSVDLYNWADTQYF. The CDR3 DNA reads TGTGCCAGCAGTGTCGACCTATACAACTGGGCAGATACGCAGTATTTT.

This chain uses TRBV30 with TRBJ2-5; weak D call: TRBD1 (6 bases). Looked up from germline, CDR1 is GTSNPN and CDR2 is SVGIG (reference sequence). Trimming shortened V by 8 bases and J by 4 bases, and 17 bases separated the two germline ends. The CDR3 is 13 amino acids. CDR3 loop: CASSLGRGETQYF. CDR3 nucleotides: TGTGCCAGCAGCTTAGGCAGGGGAGAGACCCAGTACTTC.

Remarks on this clone: Other DNA sequences in the same sample also yield this CDR3. V gene TRBV5-1 combines with J gene TRBJ2-7; 8 bases fit TRBD2. Germline V lookup: CDR1 SGHRS, CDR2 YFSETQ. V was pared by 0 bases and J by 4 bases, with 3 bases of the junction left unmatched. The CDR3 runs 14 residues. Here the CDR3 reads CASSLGTSNYEQYF. CDR3 sequence (DNA): TGCGCCAGCAGCTTGGGGACTAGCAATTACGAGCAGTACTTC. The complete variable domain, with remaining parts taken from reference TRBV5-1 and TRBJ2-7, reads KAGVTQTPRYLIKTRGQQVTLSCSPISGHRSVSWYQQTPGQGLQFLFEYFSETQRNKGNFPGRFSGRQFSNSRSEMNVSTLELGDSALYLCASSLGTSNYEQYFGPGTRLTVT.

The J gene is TRBJ2-7, the V gene TRBV2; TRBD1 might be the D (6 bases). CDR3 size: 14 residues. V was trimmed by 8 bases and J by 2 bases, leaving 16 bases between them. From germline, CDR1 is SNHLY and CDR2 FYNNEI. The CDR3 nucleotides read TGTGCCAGCTTCCGGGCAGGGGCCCCCTACGAGCAGTACTTC. As protein: CASFRAGAPYEQYF.

The chain is built from TRBV7-2 and TRBJ2-7; 12 bases map to TRBD2. The CDR3 runs to 16 residues. Unmatched junction bases numbered 5, after V lost 1 base and J lost 4 bases. Per the germline V gene, CDR1 is SGHTA and CDR2 is FQGNSA. The CDR3 loop reads CASSLGLAGGSYEQYF. The CDR3 nucleotides are TGTGCCAGCAGCTTAGGGCTAGCGGGAGGGTCGTACGAGCAGTACTTC.

The gene calls are TRBV5-8 and TRBJ1-1; D ambiguous. This CDR3 has 15 residues. V gave up 1 base and J gave up 4 bases, with 14 bases separating them. Per the germline V gene, CDR1 is SGHTS and CDR2 is YDEGEE. CDR3 region: CASSLLSARGTEAFF. CDR3 coding DNA: TGTGCCAGCAGCTTGTTGTCCGCTCGTGGCACTGAAGCTTTCTTT. The entire variable domain, with the rest obtained from reference TRBV5-8 and TRBJ1-1, is as follows: EAGVTQSPTHLIKTRGQQATLRCSPISGHTSVYWYQQALGLGLQFLLWYDEGEERNRGNFPPRFSGRQFPNYSSELNVNALELEDSALYLCASSLLSARGTEAFFGQGTRLTVV.

The V call is TRBV5-4, the J call TRBJ2-7, with TRBD1 as a possible D gene (5 bases). In germline, CDR1 is SGHNT, CDR2 YYREEE (reference sequence). Trimming shortened V by 0 bases and J by 3 bases, and 13 bases separated the two germline ends. The CDR3 contains 15 residues. CDR3: CASSLAGLASYEQYF. DNA of the CDR3: TGTGCCAGCAGCTTGGCAGGGTTAGCAAGCTACGAGCAGTACTTC. Full variable domain (missing parts from reference TRBV5-4 and TRBJ2-7): ETGVTQSPTHLIKTRGQQVTLRCSSQSGHNTVSWYQQALGQGPQFIFQYYREEENGRGNFPPRFSGLQFPNYSSELNVNALELDDSALYLCASSLAGLASYEQYFGPGTRLTVT.